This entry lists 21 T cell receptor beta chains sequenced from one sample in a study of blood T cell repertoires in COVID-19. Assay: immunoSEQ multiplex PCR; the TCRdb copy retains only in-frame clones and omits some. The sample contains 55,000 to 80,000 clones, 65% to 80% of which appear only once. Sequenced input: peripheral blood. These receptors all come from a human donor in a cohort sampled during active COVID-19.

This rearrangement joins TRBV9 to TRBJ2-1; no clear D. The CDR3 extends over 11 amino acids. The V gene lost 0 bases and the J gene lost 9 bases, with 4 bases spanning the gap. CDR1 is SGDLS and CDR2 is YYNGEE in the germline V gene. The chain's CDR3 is CASSVVSEQFF. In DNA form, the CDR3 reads TGTGCCAGCAGCGTAGTCAGTGAGCAGTTCTTC.

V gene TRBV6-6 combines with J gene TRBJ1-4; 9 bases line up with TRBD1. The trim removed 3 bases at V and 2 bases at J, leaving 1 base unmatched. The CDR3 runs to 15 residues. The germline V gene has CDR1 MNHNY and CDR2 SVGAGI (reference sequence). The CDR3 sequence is CASSYGQGTNEKLFF. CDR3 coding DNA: TGTGCCAGCAGTTATGGACAGGGGACTAATGAAAAACTGTTTTTT.

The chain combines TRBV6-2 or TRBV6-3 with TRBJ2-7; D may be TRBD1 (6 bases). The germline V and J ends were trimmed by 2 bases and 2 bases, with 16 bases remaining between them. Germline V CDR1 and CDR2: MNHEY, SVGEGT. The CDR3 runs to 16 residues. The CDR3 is CASSYGFGTPAYEQYF. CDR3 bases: TGTGCCAGCAGTTACGGGTTCGGGACACCTGCCTACGAGCAGTACTTC.

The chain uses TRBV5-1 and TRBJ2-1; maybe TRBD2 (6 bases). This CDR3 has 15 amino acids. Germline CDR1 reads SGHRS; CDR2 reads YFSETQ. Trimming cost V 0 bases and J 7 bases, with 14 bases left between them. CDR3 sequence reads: CASSLGGDSQNEQFF. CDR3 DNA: TGCGCCAGCAGCTTGGGTGGGGACTCGCAGAATGAGCAGTTCTTC.

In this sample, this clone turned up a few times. The CDR3 loop is CASSPQSLAGGRYNEQFF. As DNA, the CDR3 is TGTGCCAGCAGCCCGCAGTCTCTAGCGGGGGGGAGGTACAATGAGCAGTTCTTC. The rearrangement joins TRBV7-2 to TRBJ2-1, with TRBD2 matching 12 bases. Germline CDR1 is SGHTA and CDR2 is FQGNSA. The CDR3 is 18 amino acids. Unmatched junction bases numbered 12, after V lost 5 bases and J lost 4 bases. The full variable domain, with the rest looked up from reference TRBV7-2 and TRBJ2-1, is GAGVSQSPSNKVTEKGKDVELRCDPISGHTALYWYRQSLGQGLEFLIYFQGNSAPDKSGLPSDRFSAERTGGSVSTLTIQRTQQEDSAVYLCASSPQSLAGGRYNEQFFGPGTRLTVL.

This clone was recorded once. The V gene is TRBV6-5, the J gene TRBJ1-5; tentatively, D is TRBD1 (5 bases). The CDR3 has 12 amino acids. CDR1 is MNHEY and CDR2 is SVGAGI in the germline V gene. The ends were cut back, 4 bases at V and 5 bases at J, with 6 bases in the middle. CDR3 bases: TGTGCCAGCAGTTTAGGGGATCAGCCCCAGCATTTT. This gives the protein CASSLGDQPQHF.

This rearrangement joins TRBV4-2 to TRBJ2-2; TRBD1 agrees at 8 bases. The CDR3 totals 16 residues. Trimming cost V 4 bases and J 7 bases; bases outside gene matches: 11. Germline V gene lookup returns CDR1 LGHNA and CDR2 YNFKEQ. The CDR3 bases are TGTGCCAGCAGCCCCCGGGACAGGAACACGGGCGGGGAGCTGTTTTTT. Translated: CASSPRDRNTGGELFF.

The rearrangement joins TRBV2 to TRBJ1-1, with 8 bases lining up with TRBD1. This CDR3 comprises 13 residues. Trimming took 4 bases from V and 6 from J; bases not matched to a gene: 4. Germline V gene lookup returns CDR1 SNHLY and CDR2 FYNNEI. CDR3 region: CASSGGQGAEAFF. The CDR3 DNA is TGTGCCAGCAGTGGAGGACAGGGCGCTGAAGCTTTCTTT.

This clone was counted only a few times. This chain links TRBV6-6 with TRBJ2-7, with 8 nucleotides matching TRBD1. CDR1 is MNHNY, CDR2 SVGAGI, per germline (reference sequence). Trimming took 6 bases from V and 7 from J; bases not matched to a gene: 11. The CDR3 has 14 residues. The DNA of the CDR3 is TGTGCCAGCAGCAGACGACAGGGGCCAGGGGAGCAGTACTTC. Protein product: CASSRRQGPGEQYF.

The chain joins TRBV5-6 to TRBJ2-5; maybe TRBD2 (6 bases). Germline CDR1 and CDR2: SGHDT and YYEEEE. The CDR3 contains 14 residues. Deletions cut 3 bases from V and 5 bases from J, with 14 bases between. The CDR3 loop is CASSSKSGGETQYF. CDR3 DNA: TGTGCCAGCAGCTCCAAGAGTGGGGGGGAGACCCAGTACTTC. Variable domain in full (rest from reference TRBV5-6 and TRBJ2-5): DAGVTQSPTHLIKTRGQQVTLRCSPKSGHDTVSWYQQALGQGPQFIFQYYEEEERQRGNFPDRFSGHQFPNYSSELNVNALLLGDSALYLCASSSKSGGETQYFGPGTRLLVL.

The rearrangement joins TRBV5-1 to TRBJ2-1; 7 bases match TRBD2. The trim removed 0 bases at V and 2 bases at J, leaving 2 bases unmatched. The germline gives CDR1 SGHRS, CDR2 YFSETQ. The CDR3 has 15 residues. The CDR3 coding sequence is TGCGCCAGCAGCTTGGGCGGGGGTACCTACAATGAGCAGTTCTTC. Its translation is CASSLGGGTYNEQFF.

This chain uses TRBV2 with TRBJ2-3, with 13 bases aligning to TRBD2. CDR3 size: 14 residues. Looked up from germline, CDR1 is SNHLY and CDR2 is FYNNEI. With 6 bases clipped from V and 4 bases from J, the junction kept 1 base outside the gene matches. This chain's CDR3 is CASRGLAGSDTQYF. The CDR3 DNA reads TGTGCCAGCAGGGGACTAGCGGGGTCAGATACGCAGTATTTT.

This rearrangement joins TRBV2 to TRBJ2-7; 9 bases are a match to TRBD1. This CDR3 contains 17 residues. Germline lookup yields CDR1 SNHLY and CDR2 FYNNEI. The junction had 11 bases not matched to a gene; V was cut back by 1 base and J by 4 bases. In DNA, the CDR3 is TGTGCCAGCAGTGAAGGGTCCAGGACAGGGGCACAATACGAGCAGTACTTC. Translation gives CASSEGSRTGAQYEQYF.

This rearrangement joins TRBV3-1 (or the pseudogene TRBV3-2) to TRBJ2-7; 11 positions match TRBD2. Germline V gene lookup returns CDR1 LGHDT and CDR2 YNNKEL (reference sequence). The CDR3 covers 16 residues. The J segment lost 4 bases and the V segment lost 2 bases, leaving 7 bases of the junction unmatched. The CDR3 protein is CASSQSTGTSGYEQYF. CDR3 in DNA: TGTGCCAGCAGCCAATCTACCGGGACTAGCGGTTACGAGCAGTACTTC.

The CDR3 DNA is TGTGCCAGTAGTATAGGGATCAGGGGCGGTCAGCCCCAGCATTTT. It yields the protein CASSIGIRGGQPQHF. The chain is built from TRBV19 and TRBJ1-5, with D maybe TRBD1 (6 bases). The germline V gene encodes CDR1 LNHDA and CDR2 SQIVND (reference sequence). V lost 1 base and J lost 6, with 13 bases in between. The CDR3 is made up of 15 amino acids. Drawing the rest from reference TRBV19 and TRBJ1-5, the complete variable domain is DGGITQSPKYLFRKEGQNVTLSCEQNLNHDAMYWYRQDPGQGLRLIYYSQIVNDFQKGDIAEGYSVSREKKESFPLTVTSAQKNPTAFYLCASSIGIRGGQPQHFGDGTRLSIL.

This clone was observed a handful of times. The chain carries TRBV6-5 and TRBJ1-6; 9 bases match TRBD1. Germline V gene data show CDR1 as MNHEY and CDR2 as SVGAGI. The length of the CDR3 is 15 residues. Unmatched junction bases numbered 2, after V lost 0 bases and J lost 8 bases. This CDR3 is CASSYSRTGDSPLHF. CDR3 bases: TGTGCCAGCAGTTACTCTCGGACAGGGGATTCACCCCTCCACTTT.

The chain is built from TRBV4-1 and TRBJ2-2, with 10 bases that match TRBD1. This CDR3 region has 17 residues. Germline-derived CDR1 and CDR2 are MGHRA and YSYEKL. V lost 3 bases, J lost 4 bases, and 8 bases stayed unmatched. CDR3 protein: CASSHTGTGAGTGELFF. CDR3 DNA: TGCGCCAGCAGCCATACCGGGACAGGGGCCGGCACCGGGGAGCTGTTTTTT.

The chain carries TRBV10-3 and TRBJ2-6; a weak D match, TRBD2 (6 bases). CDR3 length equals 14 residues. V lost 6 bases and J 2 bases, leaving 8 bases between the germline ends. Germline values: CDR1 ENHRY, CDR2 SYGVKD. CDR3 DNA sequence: TGTGCCATCAGCGGGGGAGCTGGGGCCAACGTCCTGACTTTC. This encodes CAISGGAGANVLTF.

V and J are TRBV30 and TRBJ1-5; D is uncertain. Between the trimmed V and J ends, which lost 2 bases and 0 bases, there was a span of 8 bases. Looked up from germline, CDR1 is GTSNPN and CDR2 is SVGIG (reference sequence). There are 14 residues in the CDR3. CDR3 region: CAWSSGFSNQPQHF. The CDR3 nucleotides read TGTGCCTGGAGTTCGGGGTTTAGCAATCAGCCCCAGCATTTT.

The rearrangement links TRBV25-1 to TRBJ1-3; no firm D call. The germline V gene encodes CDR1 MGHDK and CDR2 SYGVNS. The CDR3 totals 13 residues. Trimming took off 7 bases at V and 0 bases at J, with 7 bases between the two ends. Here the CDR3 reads CASTISSGNTIYF. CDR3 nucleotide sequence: TGTGCCAGCACGATCAGCTCTGGAAACACCATATATTTT.

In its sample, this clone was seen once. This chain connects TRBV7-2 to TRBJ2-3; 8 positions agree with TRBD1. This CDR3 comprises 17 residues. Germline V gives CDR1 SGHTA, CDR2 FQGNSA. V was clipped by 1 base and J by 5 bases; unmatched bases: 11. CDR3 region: CASSLVLYGTGEDTQYF. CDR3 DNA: TGTGCCAGCAGCTTAGTCCTTTACGGGACAGGTGAAGATACGCAGTATTTT.